This TCR beta chain was found in a study of T cell repertoires in cytomegalovirus infection (dated by TCRdb to between 2018 and 2021). Study-wide context: Because public TCR beta signatures pointed to carriage of CMV infection together with the matching HLA type, the HLA type of each donor mattered for the analysis. Overall study results and their limits: The ex vivo response was dominated by HLA-C-restricted CMV-specific TCR beta clonotypes, which also provided the single most frequent clonotype in two of eight donors. Carriers of CMV infection plus the relevant HLA type were discriminated by the cumulative frequency of public TCR beta family members in the study cohort and in an independent approximately 350-donor cohort.

This clonotype was seen many times. There is no known antigen for this receptor. No quality values exist for individual bases; no much larger clone is one base distant. These reads were obtained on an Illumina HiSeq 1500. TCRdb trimmed the raw reads at Q25, called clones with MiXCR and kept productive beta chains. Every distinct CDR3 protein forms one entry, paired with its most common genes and DNA. This sample lists about 490,000 distinct CDR3 sequences; about 15% were detected once. Clones ranked in the top ten supply 20% to 30% of the sample. V gives up 3 bases and J gives up 7 bases, and the segment between their germline ends measures 16 bases. Including the terminal cysteine and phenylalanine, the CDR3 comprises 14 residues. Of the read, only the CDR3 DNA is kept; its 42 bases are in frame from base 1. CDR1 and CDR2 are read off the germline V gene (reference sequence) as MNHEY and SMNVEV.

Recombination linked TRBV27 to TRBJ2-7; the D gene could be TRBD1 or TRBD2, each one agreeing over 5 bases. The TCR comes from a human donor in good health (CMV status not recorded). Some clones in this sample may be carry-over from other donors' samples. The specimen was CD8+ T cells from PBMCs. For the CDR3, the sequence is CASSFLGVSPEQYF. DNA sequence: TGTGCCAGCAGTTTTCTGGGGGTCTCTCCGGAGCAGTACTTC.